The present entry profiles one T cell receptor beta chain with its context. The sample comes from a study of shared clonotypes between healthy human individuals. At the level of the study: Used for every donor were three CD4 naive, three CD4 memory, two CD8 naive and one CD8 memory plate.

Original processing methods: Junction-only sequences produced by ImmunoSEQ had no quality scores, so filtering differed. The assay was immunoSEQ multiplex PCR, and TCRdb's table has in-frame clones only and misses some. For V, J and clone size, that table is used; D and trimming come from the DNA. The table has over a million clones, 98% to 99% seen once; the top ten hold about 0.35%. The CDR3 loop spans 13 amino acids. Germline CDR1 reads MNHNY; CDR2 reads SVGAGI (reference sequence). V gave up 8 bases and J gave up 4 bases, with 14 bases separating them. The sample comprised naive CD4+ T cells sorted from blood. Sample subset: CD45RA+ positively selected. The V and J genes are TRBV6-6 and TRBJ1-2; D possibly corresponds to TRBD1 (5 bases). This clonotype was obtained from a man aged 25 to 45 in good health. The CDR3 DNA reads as TGTGCCAGCCGGCACGGGGCCGTCTATGGCTACACCTTC. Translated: CASRHGAVYGYTF.